This TCR beta chain was obtained from a study of blood T cells in healthy people across ages. On the study more broadly: Roughly one uniquely barcoded beta molecule per two T cells was captured. Study results and limitations: Conclusively comparing naive with antigen-experienced cells was impossible with unsorted PBMCs. In long-lived donors, naive CD4+ cell counts and diversity exceeded those of aged donors.

This clonotype was seen more than once but under ten times. Antigen specificity is unknown. Primers used in a second PCR of roughly 6 to 11 cycles were a sample-barcoded 5' primer and a J-beta primer mix. TCRdb reanalysed the 5' RACE reads using MiXCR and keeps one entry per CDR3 protein. The data show about 680,000 distinct CDR3 sequences, with approximately 49% seen just once and 25% to 35% held by the top ten. Between the trimmed V and J ends, which lost 6 bases and 0 bases, there was a span of 9 bases. The CDR3 is 14 amino acids. The germline V gene has CDR1 DFQATT and CDR2 SNEGSKA (reference sequence).

This chain connects TRBV20-1 to TRBJ2-6, with D possibly TRBD1 on 6 matching bases. This receptor was identified in a woman aged 55-69 years in good health. The source material was blood. This CDR3 is CSAEGVSGANVLTF. CDR3 bases: TGCAGTGCCGAGGGGGTCTCTGGGGCCAACGTCCTGACTTTC.